This T cell receptor beta chain was sequenced in a study of T-cell memory formation after mild COVID-19. Broader study findings: Later expanders leaned CD4+, whereas day 15 to 85 contracting clones were balanced CD4/CD8. There were some responding clones in pre-infection memory, which suggested that cross-reactive memory had joined. Clones which contracted sat mainly in CM and EM if CD4+, and in EMRA if CD8+.

Of note for this clonotype: Its target is unknown.

TCR alpha and TCR beta cDNA libraries with sample barcodes and UMIs came from 5'RACE using constant-segment primers. TCRdb itself ran the 5' RACE reads through MiXCR, one entry per CDR3 protein. This sample carries 90,000 to 120,000 distinct CDR3 sequences, over 13% of them seen once, and the ten largest clones take 30% to 45%. The CDR3 sequence is 15 residues long. After removal of 1 base from V and 8 bases from J, the junction contained 4 bases not matched to a gene. Germline V CDR1 and CDR2: MNHEY, SMNVEV (reference sequence). The rearrangement joins TRBV27 to TRBJ2-1; 11 bases map to TRBD1. This TCR derives from a man aged 18 to 30 who had mild COVID-19 (a few samples of this study predate the infection). Cell type and time point are not known. Material for sequencing was PBMCs or a T cell subset sorted from them (not recorded which). The CDR3, as DNA: TGTGCCAGCAGTTTATGGGGACAGGGGGGCGATGAGCAGTTCTTC. It encodes CASSLWGQGGDEQFF.